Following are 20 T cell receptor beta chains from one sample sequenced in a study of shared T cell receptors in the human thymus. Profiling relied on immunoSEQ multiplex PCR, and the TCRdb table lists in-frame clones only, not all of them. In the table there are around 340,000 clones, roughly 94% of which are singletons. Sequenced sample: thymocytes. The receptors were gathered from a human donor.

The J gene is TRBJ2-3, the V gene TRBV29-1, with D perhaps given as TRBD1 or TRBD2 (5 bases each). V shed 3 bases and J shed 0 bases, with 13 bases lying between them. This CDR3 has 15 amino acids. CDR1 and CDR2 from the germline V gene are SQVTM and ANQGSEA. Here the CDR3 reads CSVEPGLLSTDTQYF. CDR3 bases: TGCAGCGTTGAGCCGGGGCTTCTTAGCACAGATACGCAGTATTTT.

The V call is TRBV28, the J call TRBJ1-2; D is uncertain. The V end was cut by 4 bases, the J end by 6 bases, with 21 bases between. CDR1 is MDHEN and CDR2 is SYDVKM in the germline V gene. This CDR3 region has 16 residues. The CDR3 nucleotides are TGTGCCAGCAGTTCTCCTCGACCAGGTTCTACGGATGGCTACACCTTC. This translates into CASSSPRPGSTDGYTF.

CDR3 in amino acids: CASSEFPGHEKLFF. CDR3 nucleotide sequence: TGTGCCAGCAGTGAGTTCCCAGGGCATGAAAAACTGTTTTTT. This chain joins TRBV6-1 and TRBJ1-4; a weak D match, TRBD1 (5 bases). Germline lookup yields CDR1 MNHNS and CDR2 SASEGT. Trimming removed 3 bases at V and 6 bases at J, with 11 bases between. The CDR3 is made up of 14 amino acids.

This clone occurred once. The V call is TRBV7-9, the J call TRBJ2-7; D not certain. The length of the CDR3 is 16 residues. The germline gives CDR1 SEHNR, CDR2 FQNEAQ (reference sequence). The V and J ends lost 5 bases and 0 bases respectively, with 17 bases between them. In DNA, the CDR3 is TGTGCCAGCAGCCCCATACCCCGGCCAGTCTCCTACGAGCAGTACTTC. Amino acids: CASSPIPRPVSYEQYF.

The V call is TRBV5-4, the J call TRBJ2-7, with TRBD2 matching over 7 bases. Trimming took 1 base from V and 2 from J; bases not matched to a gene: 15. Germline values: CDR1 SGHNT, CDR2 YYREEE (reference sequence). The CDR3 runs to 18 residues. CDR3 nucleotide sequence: TGTGCCAGCAGCTTGCCTAGCGGACCGCGCGGACCCGCCTACGAGCAGTACTTC. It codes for CASSLPSGPRGPAYEQYF.

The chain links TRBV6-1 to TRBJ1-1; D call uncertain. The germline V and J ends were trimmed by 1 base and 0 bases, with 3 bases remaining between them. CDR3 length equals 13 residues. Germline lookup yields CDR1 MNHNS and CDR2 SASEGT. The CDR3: CASSEGMNTEAFF. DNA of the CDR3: TGTGCCAGCAGTGAAGGTATGAACACTGAAGCTTTCTTT.

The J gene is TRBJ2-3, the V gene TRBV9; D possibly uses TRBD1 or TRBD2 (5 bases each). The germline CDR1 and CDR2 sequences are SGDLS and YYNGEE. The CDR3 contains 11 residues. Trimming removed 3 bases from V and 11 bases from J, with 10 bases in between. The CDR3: CASSGGTWQYF. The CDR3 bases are TGTGCCAGCAGCGGTGGGACGTGGCAGTATTTT.

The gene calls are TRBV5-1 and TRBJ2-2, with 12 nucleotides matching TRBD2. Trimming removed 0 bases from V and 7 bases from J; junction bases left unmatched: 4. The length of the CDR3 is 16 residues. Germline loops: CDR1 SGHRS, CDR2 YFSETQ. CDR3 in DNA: TGCGCCAGCAGCTTGGGGCGGACTAGCGGGGTCGGGGAGCTGTTTTTT. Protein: CASSLGRTSGVGELFF.

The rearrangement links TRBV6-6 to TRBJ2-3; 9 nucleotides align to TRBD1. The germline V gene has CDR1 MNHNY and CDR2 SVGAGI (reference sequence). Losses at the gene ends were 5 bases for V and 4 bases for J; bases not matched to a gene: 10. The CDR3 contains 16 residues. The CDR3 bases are TGTGCCAGCAGTACCTTGGACAGGGGTGGGCCAGATACGCAGTATTTT. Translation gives CASSTLDRGGPDTQYF.

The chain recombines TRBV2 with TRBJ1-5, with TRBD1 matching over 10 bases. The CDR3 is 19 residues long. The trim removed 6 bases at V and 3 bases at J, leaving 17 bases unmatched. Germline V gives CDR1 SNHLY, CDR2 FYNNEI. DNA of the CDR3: TGTGCCAGCAGCGAAATTGCCCCCCGGGACAGGGGTTCCAATCAGCCCCAGCATTTT. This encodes CASSEIAPRDRGSNQPQHF.

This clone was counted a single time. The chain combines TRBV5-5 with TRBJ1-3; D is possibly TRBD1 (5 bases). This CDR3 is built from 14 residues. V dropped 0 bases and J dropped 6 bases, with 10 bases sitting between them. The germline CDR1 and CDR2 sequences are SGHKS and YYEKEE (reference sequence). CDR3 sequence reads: CASSLGGTPNTIYF. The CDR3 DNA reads TGTGCCAGCAGCTTGGGTGGGACGCCAAACACCATATATTTT.

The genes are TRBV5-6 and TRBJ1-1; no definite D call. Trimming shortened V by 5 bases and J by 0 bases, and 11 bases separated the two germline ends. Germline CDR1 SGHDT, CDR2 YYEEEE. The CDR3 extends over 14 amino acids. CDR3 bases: TGTGCCAGCAGACAGACCGTTATGAACACTGAAGCTTTCTTT. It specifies CASRQTVMNTEAFF. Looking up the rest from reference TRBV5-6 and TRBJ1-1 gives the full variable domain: DAGVTQSPTHLIKTRGQQVTLRCSPKSGHDTVSWYQQALGQGPQFIFQYYEEEERQRGNFPDRFSGHQFPNYSSELNVNALLLGDSALYLCASRQTVMNTEAFFGQGTRLTVV.

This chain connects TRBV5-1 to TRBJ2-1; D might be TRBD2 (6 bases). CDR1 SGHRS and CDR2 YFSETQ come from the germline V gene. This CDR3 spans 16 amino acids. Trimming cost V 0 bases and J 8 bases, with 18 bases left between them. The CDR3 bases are TGCGCCAGCAGCTTGGTCCCCCCCGCGCGGGAAGATGAGCAGTTCTTC. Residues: CASSLVPPAREDEQFF.

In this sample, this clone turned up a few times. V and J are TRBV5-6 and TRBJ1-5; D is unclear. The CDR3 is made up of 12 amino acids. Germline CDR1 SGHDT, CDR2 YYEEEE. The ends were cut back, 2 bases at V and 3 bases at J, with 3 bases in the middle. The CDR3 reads CASSFNNQPQHF. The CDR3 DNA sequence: TGTGCCAGCAGCTTTAACAATCAGCCCCAGCATTTT. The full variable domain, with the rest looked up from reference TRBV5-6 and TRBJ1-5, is DAGVTQSPTHLIKTRGQQVTLRCSPKSGHDTVSWYQQALGQGPQFIFQYYEEEERQRGNFPDRFSGHQFPNYSSELNVNALLLGDSALYLCASSFNNQPQHFGDGTRLSIL.

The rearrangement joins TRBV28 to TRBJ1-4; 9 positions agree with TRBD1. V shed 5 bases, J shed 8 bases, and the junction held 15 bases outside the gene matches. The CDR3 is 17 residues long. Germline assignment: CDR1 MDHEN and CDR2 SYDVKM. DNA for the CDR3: TGTGCCAGCAGTCCGGGTGATGGACAGGGGAGGAACGAAAAACTGTTTTTT. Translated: CASSPGDGQGRNEKLFF.

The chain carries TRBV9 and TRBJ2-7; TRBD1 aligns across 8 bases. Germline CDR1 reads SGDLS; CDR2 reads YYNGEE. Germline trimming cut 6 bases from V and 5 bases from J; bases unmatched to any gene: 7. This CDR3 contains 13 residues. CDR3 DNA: TGTGCCAGCACCGGACAGGGCATGGACGAGCAGTACTTC. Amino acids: CASTGQGMDEQYF.

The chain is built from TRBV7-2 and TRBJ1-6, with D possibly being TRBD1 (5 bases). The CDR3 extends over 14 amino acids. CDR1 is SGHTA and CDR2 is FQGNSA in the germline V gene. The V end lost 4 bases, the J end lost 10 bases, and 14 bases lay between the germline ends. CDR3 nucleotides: TGTGCCAGCAGCTCCGGGGCAGGGAGCTCACCCCTCCACTTT. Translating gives CASSSGAGSSPLHF.

The CDR3 DNA is TGCGCCAGCAGCCCGGAGGCGGGACCGAGCTCCTACAATGAGCAGTTCTTC. Translation gives CASSPEAGPSSYNEQFF. The genes are TRBV4-3 and TRBJ2-1; a possible D gene is TRBD2 (6 bases). The V gene lost 4 bases and the J gene lost 0 bases, with 16 bases spanning the gap. Germline CDR1 is LGHNA and CDR2 is YSLEER. CDR3 size: 17 residues.

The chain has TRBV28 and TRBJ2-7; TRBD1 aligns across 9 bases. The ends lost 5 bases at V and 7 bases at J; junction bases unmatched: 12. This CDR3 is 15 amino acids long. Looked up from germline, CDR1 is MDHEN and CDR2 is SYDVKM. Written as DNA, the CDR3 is TGTGCCAGCAGTAGAAAGACAGGGGGGCGGTGTGAGCAGTACTTC. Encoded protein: CASSRKTGGRCEQYF.

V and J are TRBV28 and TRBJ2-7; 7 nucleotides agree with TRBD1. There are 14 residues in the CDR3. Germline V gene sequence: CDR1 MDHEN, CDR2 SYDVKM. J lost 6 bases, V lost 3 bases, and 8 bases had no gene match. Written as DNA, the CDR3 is TGTGCCAGCAGTTTCCCCTCCGGGACAGTCGAGCAGTACTTC. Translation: CASSFPSGTVEQYF.